One sample yielded the 30 T cell receptor beta chains listed below, sequenced in a study of regulatory T cells in long-lasting Graves disease. Time point: persistent/refractory GD, antithyroid drugs over 5 years with positive TRAb. Generation of the TCR library employed RNA extracted from PBMCs. Assembly of TCR beta libraries relied on iRepertoire HTBI primers together with Arm-PCR of CDR3 regions. TCRdb used MiXCR to reprocess the multiplex PCR reads, holding one entry per CDR3 protein. The sample lists 400,000 to 500,000 distinct CDR3 sequences, about a fifth seen once, with about 7.8% in the top ten. The sequences come from peripheral blood mononuclear cells (PBMCs), collected when the disease was refractory, from a patient treated with antithyroid drugs. Every receptor here comes from a female donor with Graves disease.

With respect to this clonotype: This may arise from a read error, as a much more abundant clone is one base away. This chain links TRBV6-2 or TRBV6-3 with TRBJ2-7; D might be TRBD2 (6 bases). Trimming left V 4 bases short and J 9 bases short, with 10 bases between. In germline, CDR1 is MNHEY, CDR2 SVGEGT. The length of the CDR3 is 11 residues. CDR3 bases: TGTGCCAGCAGTTTCCTGGGGGGGCAGTACTTC. Residues: CASSFLGGQYF.

This clonotype was observed many times. The chain is built from TRBV7-8 and TRBJ1-2, with D possibly being TRBD1 (5 bases). CDR3 length: 18 amino acids. The germline gives CDR1 SGHVS, CDR2 FQNEAQ. Trimming pared 1 base from V and 0 bases from J, leaving 18 bases between. DNA for the CDR3: TGTGCCAGCAGCTTAGTTTCGGGCAGGGCCCAAGCTAACTATGGCTACACCTTC. As protein: CASSLVSGRAQANYGYTF.

A remark on this clonotype: A much larger clone differs from this one at a single base, so this may be a read error. Since the CDR3 does not end with the conserved phenylalanine or tryptophan, this likely comes from a read error. This chain links TRBV5-1 with TRBJ2-7; D might be TRBD1 (6 bases). CDR3 size: 14 residues. Trimming left V 0 bases short and J 7 bases short, with 14 bases between. Germline assignment: CDR1 SGHRS and CDR2 YFSETQ. In DNA form, the CDR3 reads TGCGCCAGCAGCTTGGTGGACAGAGCTCGGGAGCAGTACTCC. Translated: CASSLVDRAREQYS.

In this sample, this clonotype turned up many times. The chain recombines TRBV19 with TRBJ1-2; D is undetermined. Germline V CDR1 and CDR2: LNHDA, SQIVND (reference sequence). This CDR3 spans 12 amino acids. Trimming removed 6 bases from V and 13 bases from J, with 18 bases in between. CDR3 protein: CASSDYGSLGTF. The CDR3 region has the DNA TGTGCCAGTAGCGACTATGGGTCGCTTGGCACCTTC. The full variable domain, in which reference TRBV19 and TRBJ1-2 provide the parts outside the CDR3, is DGGITQSPKYLFRKEGQNVTLSCEQNLNHDAMYWYRQDPGQGLRLIYYSQIVNDFQKGDIAEGYSVSREKKESFPLTVTSAQKNPTAFYLCASSDYGSLGTFGSGTRLTVV.

This clonotype appeared many times. The gene calls are TRBV11-2 and TRBJ2-7, with TRBD1 identical over 7 bases. The CDR3 covers 13 residues. The V and J ends lost 5 bases and 3 bases, in that order; junction bases with no gene match: 4. The germline CDR1 and CDR2 sequences are SGHAT and FQNNGV. The CDR3 region is CASSRGQDYEQYF. For the CDR3, the DNA is TGTGCCAGCAGCCGAGGACAGGACTACGAGCAGTACTTC.

This clonotype was picked up many times. The chain recombines TRBV2 with TRBJ2-7; D not certain. Germline CDR1 and CDR2: SNHLY and FYNNEI. The ends were cut back, 3 bases at V and 4 bases at J, with 10 bases in the middle. The CDR3 is 13 residues long. The CDR3 nucleotides read TGTGCCAGCAGTGACTTCCCAGAATACGAGCAGTACTTC. It translates to CASSDFPEYEQYF.

This clonotype occurred a few times. The chain links TRBV7-9 to TRBJ2-2, with D perhaps given as TRBD1 or TRBD2 (5 bases each). V dropped 5 bases and J dropped 8 bases, with 12 bases sitting between them. Per the germline V gene, CDR1 is SEHNR and CDR2 is FQNEAQ (reference sequence). This CDR3 is built from 13 residues. The CDR3 sequence: CASSQGTFGELFF. The CDR3 coding sequence is TGTGCCAGCAGCCAAGGGACGTTTGGGGAGCTGTTTTTT.

This clonotype was observed at least ten times. The chain links TRBV12-3 or TRBV12-4 to TRBJ1-2; a weak D match, TRBD1 (5 bases). Trimming took off 3 bases at V and 5 bases at J, with 13 bases between the two ends. CDR3 length: 14 residues. The CDR3 loop reads CASSFGGAAYGYTF. The CDR3 region has the DNA TGTGCCAGCAGTTTCGGAGGGGCGGCTTATGGCTACACCTTC.

The chain employs TRBV6-1 and TRBJ2-1; D ambiguous. Between the trimmed V and J ends, which lost 6 bases and 2 bases, there was a span of 11 bases. The germline V gene encodes CDR1 MNHNS and CDR2 SASEGT. This CDR3 is 14 amino acids long. The CDR3 DNA is TGTGCCAGCAGCCGGACGGCGACCTACAATGAGCAGTTCTTC. Its protein product is CASSRTATYNEQFF.

A few counts support this clonotype. CDR3 residues: CASSDLGEYYGYTF. CDR3 sequence (DNA): TGTGCCAGCAGTGACTTGGGGGAGTACTATGGCTACACCTTC. V is TRBV6-1 and J is TRBJ1-2, with D maybe TRBD1 (5 bases). Trimming took off 3 bases at V and 3 bases at J, with 11 bases between the two ends. The CDR3 is 14 residues long. The germline V gene has CDR1 MNHNS and CDR2 SASEGT.

Ten or more counts support this clonotype. V and J are TRBV7-8 and TRBJ2-7; D is unclear. V was trimmed by 2 bases and J by 1 base, leaving 9 bases between them. This CDR3 region has 14 residues. The germline gives CDR1 SGHVS, CDR2 FQNEAQ. CDR3 nucleotide sequence: TGTGCCAGCAGCTTAACACCTAGTTCCTACGAGCAGTACTTC. Residues: CASSLTPSSYEQYF. Combining the CDR3 with reference TRBV7-8 and TRBJ2-7 gives the whole variable domain GAGVSQSPRYKVAKRGQDVALRCDPISGHVSLFWYQQALGQGPEFLTYFQNEAQLDKSGLPSDRFFAERPEGSVSTLKIQRTQQEDSAVYLCASSLTPSSYEQYFGPGTRLTVT.

This clonotype was counted only a few times. J is TRBJ2-7 and V is TRBV20-1; the D is unclear. V lost 0 bases, J lost 4 bases, and 13 bases lay in between. CDR3 length: 14 amino acids. Germline CDR1 is DFQATT and CDR2 is SNEGSKA (reference sequence). The CDR3 reads CSARERQHVYEQYF. CDR3 coding DNA: TGCAGTGCTAGAGAACGGCAACACGTTTACGAGCAGTACTTC.

This clonotype was detected once. The chain links TRBV5-1 to TRBJ1-3; TRBD1 agrees at 7 bases. Germline loops: CDR1 SGHRS, CDR2 YFSETQ. CDR3 length: 14 amino acids. V lost 4 bases, J lost 16 bases, and 17 bases stayed unmatched. The CDR3 spells CASSTWGQKEGKYF. The CDR3 DNA sequence: TGCGCCAGCAGCACGTGGGGACAGAAGGAGGGGAAGTATTTT.

Ten or more counts support this clonotype. This chain uses TRBV11-2 with TRBJ2-7; either TRBD1 or TRBD2 may supply D (6 bases each). The CDR3 length is 17 residues. The V end was cut by 5 bases, the J end by 4 bases, with 24 bases between. CDR1 is SGHAT and CDR2 is FQNNGV in the germline V gene. CDR3 in DNA: TGTGCCAGCAGCCCGCGAGGGGGGCGCCCCTTTACTTACGAGCAGTACTTC. It specifies CASSPRGGRPFTYEQYF. Drawing the rest from reference TRBV11-2 and TRBJ2-7, the complete variable domain is EAGVAQSPRYKIIEKRQSVAFWCNPISGHATLYWYQQILGQGPKLLIQFQNNGVVDDSQLPKDRFSAERLKGVDSTLKIQPAKLEDSAVYLCASSPRGGRPFTYEQYFGPGTRLTVT.

The chain uses TRBV14 and TRBJ2-1, with D perhaps TRBD1 (5 bases). This CDR3 is built from 16 residues. Per germline, CDR1 SGHDN and CDR2 FVKESK. The germline V and J ends were trimmed by 0 bases and 5 bases, with 14 bases remaining between them. The CDR3 region is CASSQDWQGRDNEQFF. In DNA, the CDR3 is TGTGCCAGCAGCCAAGATTGGCAGGGAAGAGACAATGAGCAGTTCTTC.

This clonotype was seen repeatedly, ten times or more. This chain uses TRBV6-1 with TRBJ2-5, with 7 bases that match TRBD2. CDR3 length equals 17 residues. From germline, CDR1 is MNHNS and CDR2 SASEGT. Germline trimming cut 9 bases from V and 5 bases from J; bases unmatched to any gene: 21. The CDR3 sequence is CARPNFPSGKVWETQYF. The CDR3 DNA sequence: TGTGCCAGGCCCAATTTTCCTAGCGGAAAGGTTTGGGAGACCCAGTACTTC.

The table lists this clonotype with many counts. The chain uses TRBV20-1 and TRBJ1-2; D unclear. The CDR3 has 18 residues. V dropped 1 base and J dropped 3 bases, with 24 bases sitting between them. The V gene's germline CDR1 is DFQATT and CDR2 SNEGSKA (reference sequence). CDR3 nucleotides: TGCAGTGCTAGAGTCCAGCTCGGCAGTGGTGGGATTCACTATGGCTACACCTTC. This encodes CSARVQLGSGGIHYGYTF.

The J gene is TRBJ2-2, the V gene TRBV6-1, with 10 bases matching TRBD1. The trim removed 7 bases at V and 5 bases at J, leaving 4 bases unmatched. The CDR3 is 14 residues long. CDR1 and CDR2 from the germline V gene are MNHNS and SASEGT. Here the CDR3 reads CASIGQGGTGELFF. CDR3 sequence (DNA): TGTGCCAGCATCGGACAGGGGGGGACCGGGGAGCTGTTTTTT.

The genes are TRBV14 and TRBJ1-1; D remains unclear. Trimming shortened V by 1 base and J by 6 bases, and 9 bases separated the two germline ends. Germline V lookup: CDR1 SGHDN, CDR2 FVKESK. This CDR3 contains 13 residues. The CDR3 is CASSQVMMSEAFF. The CDR3 DNA sequence: TGTGCCAGCAGCCAAGTAATGATGTCTGAAGCTTTCTTT.

This clonotype was seen at least ten times. For the CDR3, the DNA is TGCAGTGCTAGGGACAGGGGCGGTGCGGAAGCTTTCTTT. Encoded protein: CSARDRGGAEAFF. J is TRBJ1-1 and V is TRBV20-1, with TRBD1 identical over 9 bases. The CDR3 is made up of 13 amino acids. CDR1 and CDR2 (germline): DFQATT, SNEGSKA (reference sequence). Trimming cost V 3 bases and J 8 bases; bases outside gene matches: 7.

This clonotype was found many times. This chain joins TRBV28 and TRBJ1-2, with a possible D match to TRBD1 (6 bases). The CDR3 consists of 14 residues. V lost 5 bases and J 4 bases, leaving 14 bases between the germline ends. Germline V CDR1 and CDR2: MDHEN, SYDVKM. CDR3 coding DNA: TGTGCCAGCAGTCCGCGGACAGCGGGCTATGGCTACACCTTC. It translates to CASSPRTAGYGYTF.

This clonotype has more than one count but fewer than ten. V usage is TRBV4-1 and J usage is TRBJ1-3, with D uncertain. The CDR3 loop spans 13 amino acids. V was shortened by 0 bases and J by 4 bases, with 4 bases between the two germline ends. Looked up from germline, CDR1 is MGHRA and CDR2 is YSYEKL. This chain's CDR3 is CASSQEYGNTIYF. CDR3 bases: TGCGCCAGCAGCCAAGAGTACGGAAACACCATATATTTT.

Many counts were recorded for this clonotype. V and J are TRBV28 and TRBJ2-7; 7 bases line up with TRBD1. CDR3 length: 17 amino acids. Germline V CDR1 and CDR2: MDHEN, SYDVKM. J was trimmed by 4 bases and V by 6 bases; bases with no gene match: 18. The CDR3 region has the DNA TGTGCCAGCAGGTCTTTACCCGGGACAGCTCATACATACGAGCAGTACTTC. Translation gives CASRSLPGTAHTYEQYF.

The rearrangement uses TRBV7-2 and TRBJ2-6; D remains unclear. The V and J ends lost 2 bases and 8 bases respectively, with 16 bases between them. There are 16 residues in the CDR3. CDR1 is SGHTA, CDR2 FQGNSA, per germline. CDR3 DNA: TGTGCCAGCAGCTTAATCCTCGGTCTCGGGCCCAACGTCCTGACTTTC. This sequence encodes CASSLILGLGPNVLTF.

The chain is built from TRBV20-1 and TRBJ2-7; D possibly corresponds to TRBD2 (6 bases). The ends were cut back, 1 base at V and 2 bases at J, with 12 bases in the middle. This CDR3 is built from 14 residues. Germline V gene data show CDR1 as DFQATT and CDR2 as SNEGSKA (reference sequence). The CDR3 loop is CSARGRTNTYEQYF. CDR3 coding DNA: TGCAGTGCTAGAGGCAGGACTAACACCTACGAGCAGTACTTC.

This clonotype was observed a few times. This chain joins TRBV29-1 and TRBJ1-1, with D maybe TRBD1 (6 bases). Germline values: CDR1 SQVTM, CDR2 ANQGSEA. Between the trimmed V and J ends, which lost 3 bases and 1 base, there was a span of 9 bases. The CDR3 covers 13 residues. Here the CDR3 reads CSVDRGRNTEAFF. In DNA, the CDR3 is TGCAGCGTTGATCGGGGGCGGAACACTGAAGCTTTCTTT.

This clonotype was seen at least ten times. V is TRBV7-2 and J is TRBJ2-7, with no clear D. Trimming pared 0 bases from V and 0 bases from J, leaving 9 bases between. CDR1 and CDR2 (germline): SGHTA, FQGNSA. CDR3 length equals 15 residues. This CDR3 is CASSLAAGYSYEQYF. CDR3 nucleotides: TGTGCCAGCAGCTTAGCGGCAGGATACTCCTACGAGCAGTACTTC.

Only one count was recorded for this clonotype. This chain connects TRBV5-5 to TRBJ1-5; no definite D call. Germline-derived CDR1 and CDR2 are SGHKS and YYEKEE (reference sequence). V was shortened by 0 bases and J by 6 bases, with 10 bases between the two germline ends. This CDR3 is built from 14 residues. DNA for the CDR3: TGTGCCAGCAGCTTGGAAACGCTCGGTCAGCCCCAGCATTTT. This encodes CASSLETLGQPQHF.

This clonotype was counted ten times or more. V and J are TRBV5-1 and TRBJ1-1; TRBD1 matches at 7 bases. V dropped 4 bases and J dropped 1; count of bases not matched to a gene: 4. The CDR3 has 14 residues. Per germline, CDR1 SGHRS and CDR2 YFSETQ. This CDR3 reads CASSQRQGNTEAFF. In DNA, the CDR3 is TGCGCCAGCAGCCAACGACAGGGGAACACTGAAGCTTTCTTT.

This clonotype was detected a few times. The CDR3 does not end in the conserved phenylalanine or tryptophan, so this is likely a read error. The chain couples TRBV27 to TRBJ2-1, with D possibly TRBD1 on 6 matching bases. The ends were cut back, 5 bases at V and 9 bases at J, with 20 bases in the middle. The CDR3 runs 15 residues. Per the germline V gene, CDR1 is MNHEY and CDR2 is SMNVEV (reference sequence). This CDR3 reads CASSPHYELQGEQFL. Here the CDR3 DNA reads TGTGCCAGCAGTCCCCACTACGAGTTACAGGGTGAGCAGTTCCTC.